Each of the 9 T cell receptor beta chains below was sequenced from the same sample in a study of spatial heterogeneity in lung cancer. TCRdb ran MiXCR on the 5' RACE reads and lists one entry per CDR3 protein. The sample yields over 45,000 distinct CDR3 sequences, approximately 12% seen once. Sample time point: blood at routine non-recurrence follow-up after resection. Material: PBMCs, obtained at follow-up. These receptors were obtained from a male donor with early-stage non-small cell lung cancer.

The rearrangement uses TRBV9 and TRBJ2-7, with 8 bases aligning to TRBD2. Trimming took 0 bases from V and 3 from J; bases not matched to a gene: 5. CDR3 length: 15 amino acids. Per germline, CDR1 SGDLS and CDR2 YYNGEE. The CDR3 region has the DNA TGTGCCAGCAGCGTAGACCCGAGCGGGAGCTACGAGCAGTACTTC. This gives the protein CASSVDPSGSYEQYF.

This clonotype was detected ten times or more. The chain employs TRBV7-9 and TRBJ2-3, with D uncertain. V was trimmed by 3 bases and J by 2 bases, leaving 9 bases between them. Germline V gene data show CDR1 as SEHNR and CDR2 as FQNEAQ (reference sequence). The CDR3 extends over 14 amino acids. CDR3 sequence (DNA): TGTGCCAGCAGCTTGACGGGCCCCACAGATACGCAGTATTTT. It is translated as CASSLTGPTDTQYF. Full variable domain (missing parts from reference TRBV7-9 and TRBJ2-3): DTGVSQNPRHKITKRGQNVTFRCDPISEHNRLYWYRQTLGQGPEFLTYFQNEAQLEKSRLLSDRFSAERPKGSFSTLEIQRTEQGDSAMYLCASSLTGPTDTQYFGPGTRLTVL.

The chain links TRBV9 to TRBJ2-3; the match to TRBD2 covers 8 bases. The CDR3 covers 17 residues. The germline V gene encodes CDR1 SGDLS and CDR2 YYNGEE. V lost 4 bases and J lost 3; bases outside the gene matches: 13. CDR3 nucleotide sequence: TGTGCCAGCAGCCCGGGGGGCAGCGGGGGTCGAACAGATACGCAGTATTTT. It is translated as CASSPGGSGGRTDTQYF.

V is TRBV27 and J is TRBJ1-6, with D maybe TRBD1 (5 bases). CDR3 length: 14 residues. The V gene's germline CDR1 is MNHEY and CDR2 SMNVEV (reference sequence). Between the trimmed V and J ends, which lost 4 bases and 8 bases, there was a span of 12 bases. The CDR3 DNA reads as TGTGCCAGCAGTTCCCCCGACAGATATTCACCCCTCCACTTT. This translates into CASSSPDRYSPLHF.

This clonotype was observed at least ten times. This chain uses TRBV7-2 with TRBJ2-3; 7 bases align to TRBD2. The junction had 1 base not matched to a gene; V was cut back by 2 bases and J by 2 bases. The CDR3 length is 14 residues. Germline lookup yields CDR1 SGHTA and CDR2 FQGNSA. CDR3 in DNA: TGTGCCAGCAGCTTAAGCGGGGTCACAGATACGCAGTATTTT. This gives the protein CASSLSGVTDTQYF.

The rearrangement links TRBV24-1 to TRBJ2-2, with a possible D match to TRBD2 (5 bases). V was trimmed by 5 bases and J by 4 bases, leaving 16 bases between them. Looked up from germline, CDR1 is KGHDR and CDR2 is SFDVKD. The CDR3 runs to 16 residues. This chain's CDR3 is CATSGTRGLGTGELFF. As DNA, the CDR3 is TGTGCCACCAGTGGTACGAGAGGGCTCGGCACCGGGGAGCTGTTTTTT.

CDR3 coding DNA: TGTGCCAGCAGTTTAGTTGTCCGGGGGCCATACTCGAACACTGAAGCTTTCTTT. Amino acids: CASSLVVRGPYSNTEAFF. The chain recombines TRBV12-3 or TRBV12-4 with TRBJ1-1, with a possible D match to TRBD1 (6 bases). V gave up 1 base and J gave up 1 base, with 19 bases separating them. The CDR3 runs to 18 residues.

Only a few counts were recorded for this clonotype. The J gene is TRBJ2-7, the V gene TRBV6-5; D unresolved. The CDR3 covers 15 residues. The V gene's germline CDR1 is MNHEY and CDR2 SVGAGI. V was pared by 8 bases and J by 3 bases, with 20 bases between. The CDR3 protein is CASGVSPGSDYEQYF. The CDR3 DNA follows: TGTGCCAGCGGAGTGAGCCCGGGCTCGGACTACGAGCAGTACTTC.

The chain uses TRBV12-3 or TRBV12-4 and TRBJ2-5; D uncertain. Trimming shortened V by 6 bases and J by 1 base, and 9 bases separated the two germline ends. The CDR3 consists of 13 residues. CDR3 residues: CASSYVTQETQYF. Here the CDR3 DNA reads TGTGCCAGCAGCTACGTAACCCAAGAGACCCAGTACTTC.